This T cell receptor beta chain came from a study of response to subunit inactivated influenza vaccine. This clonotype has just a few counts. The antigen is not known. TCRdb re-derived calls from the RT-PCR reads in MiXCR, one entry per CDR3 protein. Of 500,000 to 650,000 distinct CDR3 sequences listed, about 8% were seen once; the top ten hold over 10%. The CDR3 is 15 amino acids. With V trimmed by 5 bases and J by 4 bases, 7 bases remained unmatched. CDR1 SGHNT and CDR2 YENEEA come from the germline V gene. Study findings and constraints: The study's authors posited that every seasonal influenza vaccination enlists few new T cells.

This TCR derives from a man between 50 and 75 years old who received an inactivated influenza vaccine. The sequencing used PBMCs from blood, collected approximately 25 months after vaccination. The chain carries TRBV11-3 and TRBJ2-3; 9 nucleotides match TRBD2. As DNA, the CDR3 is TGTGCCAGCAGCCCTAGCGGGATTAGGGCAGATACGCAGTATTTT. Translated: CASSPSGIRADTQYF.